This T cell receptor beta chain is from a study of cytomegalovirus exposure and HLA in healthy donors. Trimming took 4 bases from V and 0 from J; bases not matched to a gene: 9. The CDR3 runs 17 residues. The V gene's germline CDR1 is SGDLS and CDR2 YYNGEE. The PCR had 60 Vbeta and 13 Jbeta primers. Measured with immunoSEQ multiplex PCR; TCRdb has only the in-frame clones, and not every one. The table records 30,000 to 40,000 clones, 35% to 50% of them present only once. A remark on this clone: Antigen unknown.

Study-wide findings and caveats: DRB1 had the most TCR associations and HLA-C the fewest, a later analysis found, with rates varying by HLA locus. The study labeled 180 or so TCR beta chains cytomegalovirus-associated.

This sequence originates from a woman between 45 and 60 years old in good health and CMV-seronegative. The rearrangement joins TRBV9 to TRBJ2-3; 9 bases are shared with TRBD2. The specimen sequenced was PBMCs. The CDR3 nucleotides read TGTGCCAGCAGCCCAAGAAGCGGGGGGACCAGCACAGATACGCAGTATTTT. Translated, it gives CASSPRSGGTSTDTQYF.